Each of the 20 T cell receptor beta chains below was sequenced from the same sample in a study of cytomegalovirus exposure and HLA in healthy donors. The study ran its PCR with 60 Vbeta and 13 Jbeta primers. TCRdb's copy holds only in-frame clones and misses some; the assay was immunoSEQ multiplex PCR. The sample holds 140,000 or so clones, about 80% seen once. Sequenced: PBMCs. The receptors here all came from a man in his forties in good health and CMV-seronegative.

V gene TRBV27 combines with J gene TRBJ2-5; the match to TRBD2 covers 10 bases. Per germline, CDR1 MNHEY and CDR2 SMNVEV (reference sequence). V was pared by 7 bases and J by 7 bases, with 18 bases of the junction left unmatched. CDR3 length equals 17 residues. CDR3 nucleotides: TGTGCCAGCACCGTGTGGACTAGCGGAGAAAAAAGGGGGACCCAGTACTTC. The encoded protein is CASTVWTSGEKRGTQYF.

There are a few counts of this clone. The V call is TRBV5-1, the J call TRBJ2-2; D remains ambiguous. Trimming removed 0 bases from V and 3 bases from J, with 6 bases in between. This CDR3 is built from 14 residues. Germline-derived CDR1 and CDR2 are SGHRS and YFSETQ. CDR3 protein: CASSLALDTGELFF. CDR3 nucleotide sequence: TGCGCCAGCAGCTTGGCCCTAGACACCGGGGAGCTGTTTTTT.

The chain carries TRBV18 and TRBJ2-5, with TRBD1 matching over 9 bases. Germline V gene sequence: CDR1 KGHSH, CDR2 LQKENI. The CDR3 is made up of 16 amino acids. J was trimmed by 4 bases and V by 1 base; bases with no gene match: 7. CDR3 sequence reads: CASSPRRGQGLETQYF. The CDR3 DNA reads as TGTGCCAGCTCACCACGGCGGGGACAGGGTTTAGAGACCCAGTACTTC. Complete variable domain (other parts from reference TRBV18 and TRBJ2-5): NAGVMQNPRHLVRRRGQEARLRCSPMKGHSHVYWYRQLPEEGLKFMVYLQKENIIDESGMPKERFSAEFPKEGPSILRIQQVVRGDSAAYFCASSPRRGQGLETQYFGPGTRLLVL.

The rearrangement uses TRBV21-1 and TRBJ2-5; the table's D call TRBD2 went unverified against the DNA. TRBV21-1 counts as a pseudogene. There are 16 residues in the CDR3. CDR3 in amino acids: CASSKVQREGTETQYF. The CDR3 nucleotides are TGTGCCAGCAGCAAAGTTCAGCGGGAGGGCACAGAGACCCAGTACTTC.

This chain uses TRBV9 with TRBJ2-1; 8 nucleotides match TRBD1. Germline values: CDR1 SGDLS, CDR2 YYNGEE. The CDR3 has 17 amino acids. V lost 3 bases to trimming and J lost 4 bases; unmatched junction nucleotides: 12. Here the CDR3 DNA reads TGTGCCAGCAGCGCGAACTACCGGGACAGGAATTACAATGAGCAGTTCTTC. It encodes CASSANYRDRNYNEQFF.

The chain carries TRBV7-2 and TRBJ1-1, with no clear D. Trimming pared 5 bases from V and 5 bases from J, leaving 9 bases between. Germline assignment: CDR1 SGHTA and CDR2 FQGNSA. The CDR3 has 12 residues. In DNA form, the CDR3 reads TGTGCCAGCAGCCTAGTAACAACTGAAGCTTTCTTT. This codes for CASSLVTTEAFF.

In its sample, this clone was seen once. CDR3 in amino acids: CASSFSSGRVKTGELFF. For the CDR3, the DNA is TGTGCCAGCAGTTTTTCCAGCGGGAGGGTTAAAACCGGGGAGCTGTTTTTT. The chain has TRBV28 and TRBJ2-2; 10 nucleotides agree with TRBD2. V trimming: 3 bases; J trimming: 5 bases; junction bases outside the gene matches: 9. CDR3 length: 17 amino acids. Per the germline V gene, CDR1 is MDHEN and CDR2 is SYDVKM.

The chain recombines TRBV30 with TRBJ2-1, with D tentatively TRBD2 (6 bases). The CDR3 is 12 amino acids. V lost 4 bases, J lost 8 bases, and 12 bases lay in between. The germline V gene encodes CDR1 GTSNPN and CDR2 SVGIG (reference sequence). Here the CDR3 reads CAWTLGGYEQFF. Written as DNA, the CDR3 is TGTGCCTGGACGCTTGGGGGGTATGAGCAGTTCTTC.

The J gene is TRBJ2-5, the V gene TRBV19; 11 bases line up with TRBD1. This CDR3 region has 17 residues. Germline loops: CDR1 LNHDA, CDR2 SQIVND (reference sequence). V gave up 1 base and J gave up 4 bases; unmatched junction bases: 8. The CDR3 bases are TGTGCCAGTAGTATAGGGACAGGGGGCAGGATGAGAGAGACCCAGTACTTC. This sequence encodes CASSIGTGGRMRETQYF.

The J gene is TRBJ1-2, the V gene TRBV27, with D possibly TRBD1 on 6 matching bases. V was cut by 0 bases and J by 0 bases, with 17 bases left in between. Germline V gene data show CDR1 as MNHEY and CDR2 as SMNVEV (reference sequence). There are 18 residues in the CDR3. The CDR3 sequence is CASSLSSRGRETNYGYTF. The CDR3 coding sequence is TGTGCCAGCAGTTTATCTTCCAGGGGCAGAGAAACTAACTATGGCTACACCTTC.

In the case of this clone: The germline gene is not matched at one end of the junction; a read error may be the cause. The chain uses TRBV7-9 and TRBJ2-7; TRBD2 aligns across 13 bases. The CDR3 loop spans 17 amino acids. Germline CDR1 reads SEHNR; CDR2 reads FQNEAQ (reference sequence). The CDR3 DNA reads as TGTTCCAGCAGCTTAGGACTAGCGGGAGCTAATTTCTACGAGCAGTACTTC. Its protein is CSSSLGLAGANFYEQYF.

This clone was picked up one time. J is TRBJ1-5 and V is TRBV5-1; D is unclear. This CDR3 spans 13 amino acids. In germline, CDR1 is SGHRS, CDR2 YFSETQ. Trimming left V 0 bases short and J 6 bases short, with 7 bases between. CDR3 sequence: CASSLVAGQPQHF. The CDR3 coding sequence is TGCGCCAGCAGCTTGGTCGCGGGTCAGCCCCAGCATTTT.

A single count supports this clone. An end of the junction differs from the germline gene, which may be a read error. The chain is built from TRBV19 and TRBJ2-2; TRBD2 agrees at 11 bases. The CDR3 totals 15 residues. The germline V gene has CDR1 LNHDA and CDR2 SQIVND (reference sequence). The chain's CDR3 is CASNIPGLAAGELFF. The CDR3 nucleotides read TGTGCCAGTAATATACCGGGACTAGCGGCCGGGGAGCTGTTTTTT.

CDR3 in DNA: TGCAGCGCCGGATGGCCAGGGGGCGAAGAGACCCAGTACTTC. This codes for CSAGWPGGEETQYF. V is TRBV29-1 and J is TRBJ2-5; 8 bases map to TRBD1. Germline V gives CDR1 SQVTM, CDR2 ANQGSEA. V was pared by 7 bases and J by 3 bases, with 10 bases of the junction left unmatched. This CDR3 region has 14 residues.

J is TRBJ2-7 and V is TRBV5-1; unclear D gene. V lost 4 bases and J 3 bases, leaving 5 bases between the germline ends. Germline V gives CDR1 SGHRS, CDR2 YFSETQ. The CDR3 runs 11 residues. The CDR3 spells CASSLYYEQYF. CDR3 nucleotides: TGCGCCAGCAGCCTGTACTACGAGCAGTACTTC.

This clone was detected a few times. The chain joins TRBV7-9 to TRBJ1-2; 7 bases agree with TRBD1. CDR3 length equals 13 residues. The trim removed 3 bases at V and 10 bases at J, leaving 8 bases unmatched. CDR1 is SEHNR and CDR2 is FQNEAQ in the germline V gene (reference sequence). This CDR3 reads CASSFGTAGHYTF. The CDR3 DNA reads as TGTGCCAGCAGCTTCGGGACAGCGGGTCACTACACCTTC.

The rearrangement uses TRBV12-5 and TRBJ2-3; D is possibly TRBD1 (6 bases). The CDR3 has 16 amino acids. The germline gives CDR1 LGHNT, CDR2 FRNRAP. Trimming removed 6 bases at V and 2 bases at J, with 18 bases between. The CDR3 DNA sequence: TGTGCTAGTGGCCCTCCCGCAGGGGCAAACACAGATACGCAGTATTTT. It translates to CASGPPAGANTDTQYF.

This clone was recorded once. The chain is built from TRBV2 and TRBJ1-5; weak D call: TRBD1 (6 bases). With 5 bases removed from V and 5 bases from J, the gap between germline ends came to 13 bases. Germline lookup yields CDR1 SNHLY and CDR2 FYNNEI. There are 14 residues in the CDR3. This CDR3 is CASSSGQTYQPQHF. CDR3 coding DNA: TGTGCCAGCAGTTCCGGACAGACTTATCAGCCCCAGCATTTT.

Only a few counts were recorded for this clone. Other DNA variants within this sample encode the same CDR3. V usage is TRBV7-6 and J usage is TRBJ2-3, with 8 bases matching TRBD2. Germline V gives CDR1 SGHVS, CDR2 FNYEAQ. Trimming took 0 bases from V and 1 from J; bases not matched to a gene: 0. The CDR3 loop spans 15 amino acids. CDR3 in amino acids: CASSLALAGTDTQYF. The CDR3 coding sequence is TGTGCCAGCAGCTTAGCACTAGCGGGCACAGATACGCAGTATTTT.

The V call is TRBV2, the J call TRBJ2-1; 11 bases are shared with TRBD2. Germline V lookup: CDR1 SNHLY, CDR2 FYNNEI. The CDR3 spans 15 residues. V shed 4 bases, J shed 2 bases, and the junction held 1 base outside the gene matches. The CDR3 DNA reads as TGTGCCAGCAGTGCTAGCGGGGGGACCTACAATGAGCAGTTCTTC. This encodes CASSASGGTYNEQFF.